Sequencing of this T cell receptor (beta chain) was carried out in a study of identical twins. The study, taken as a whole, reports: Beta out-of-frame sequences showed weaker excess sharing between twins. Whereas memory repertoires showed no such difference, abundant cord blood beta clonotypes carried fewer insertions.

Unique molecular identifiers were present on cDNA, and template switching added a universal primer site. MiXCR, applied by TCRdb to the 5' RACE reads, yields one record per CDR3 protein. Among approximately 700,000 distinct CDR3 sequences listed, 6% to 6.5% were seen once. This clonotype was recorded at least ten times. The target antigen is unknown. Every one of the donors was a healthy Caucasian. The CDR3 sequence is 12 residues long. Trimming removed 4 bases at V and 9 bases at J, with 10 bases between. Germline V gene data show CDR1 as LNHNV and CDR2 as YYDKDF (reference sequence). The TCR sequence derives from a man aged 18 to 30 in good health. Sample: naive T cells sorted from blood. The gene calls are TRBV15 and TRBJ2-1; D is possibly TRBD1 (6 bases). CDR3 region: CATSKTGFEQFF. For the CDR3, the DNA is TGTGCCACCAGCAAAACAGGGTTTGAGCAGTTCTTC.